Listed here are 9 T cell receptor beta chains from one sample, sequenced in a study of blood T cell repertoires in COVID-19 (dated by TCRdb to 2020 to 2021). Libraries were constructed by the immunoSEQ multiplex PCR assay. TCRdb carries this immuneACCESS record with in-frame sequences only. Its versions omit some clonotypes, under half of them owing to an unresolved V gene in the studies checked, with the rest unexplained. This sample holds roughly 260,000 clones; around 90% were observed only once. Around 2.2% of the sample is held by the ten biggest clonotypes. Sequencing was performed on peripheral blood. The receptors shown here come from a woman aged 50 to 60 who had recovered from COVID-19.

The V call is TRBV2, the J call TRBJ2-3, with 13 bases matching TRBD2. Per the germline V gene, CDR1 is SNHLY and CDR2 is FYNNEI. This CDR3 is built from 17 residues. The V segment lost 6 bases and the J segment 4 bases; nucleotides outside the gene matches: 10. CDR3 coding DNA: TGTGCCAGCAGGGTACTAGCGGGAGGGGTTGCCGCAGATACGCAGTATTTT. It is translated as CASRVLAGGVAADTQYF.

The CDR3 DNA reads TGTGCCAGCAGTTGGGGACAGGTCCCTGGAAACACCATATATTTT. Amino acids: CASSWGQVPGNTIYF. The chain is built from TRBV6-5 and TRBJ1-3, with 8 bases lining up with TRBD1. The CDR3 consists of 15 residues. V gave up 4 bases and J gave up 2 bases; unmatched junction bases: 4. Germline CDR1 MNHEY, CDR2 SVGAGI.

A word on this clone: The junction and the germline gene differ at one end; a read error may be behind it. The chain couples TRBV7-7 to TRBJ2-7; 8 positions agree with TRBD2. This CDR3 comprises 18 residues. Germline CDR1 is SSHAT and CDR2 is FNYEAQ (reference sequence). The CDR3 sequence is CASSLVPMGPGGPTEQYF. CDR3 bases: TGTGCTAGCAGCTTAGTCCCTATGGGTCCGGGGGGGCCTACCGAGCAGTACTTC.

The CDR3 DNA reads TGTGCCAGCAGCAATACACGAACTGGACAGGGCCGGACTGAAGCTTTCTTT. Protein product: CASSNTRTGQGRTEAFF. The chain is built from TRBV6-4 and TRBJ1-1; TRBD1 agrees at 8 bases. The trim removed 6 bases at V and 5 bases at J, leaving 17 bases unmatched. The CDR3 sequence is 17 residues long. The germline V gene encodes CDR1 MRHNA and CDR2 SNTAGT.

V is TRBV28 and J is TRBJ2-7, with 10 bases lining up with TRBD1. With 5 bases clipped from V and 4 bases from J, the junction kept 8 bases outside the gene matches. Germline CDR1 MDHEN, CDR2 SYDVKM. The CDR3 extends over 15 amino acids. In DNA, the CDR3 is TGTGCCAGCAGTGCGCCCGGGACAGGGGAATACGAGCAGTACTTC. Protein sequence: CASSAPGTGEYEQYF.

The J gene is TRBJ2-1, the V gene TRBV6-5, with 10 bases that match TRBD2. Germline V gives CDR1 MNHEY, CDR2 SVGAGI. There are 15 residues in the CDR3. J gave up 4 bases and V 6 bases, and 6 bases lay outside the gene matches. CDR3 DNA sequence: TGTGCCAGCAGAAAAGCGGGGGGGCCTTACAATGAGCAGTTCTTC. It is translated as CASRKAGGPYNEQFF.

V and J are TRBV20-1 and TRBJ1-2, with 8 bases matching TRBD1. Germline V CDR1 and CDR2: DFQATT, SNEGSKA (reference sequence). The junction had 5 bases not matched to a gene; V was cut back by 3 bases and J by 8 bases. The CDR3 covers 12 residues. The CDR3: CSASPGGSGYTF. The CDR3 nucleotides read TGCAGTGCTAGTCCAGGGGGCAGCGGCTACACCTTC.

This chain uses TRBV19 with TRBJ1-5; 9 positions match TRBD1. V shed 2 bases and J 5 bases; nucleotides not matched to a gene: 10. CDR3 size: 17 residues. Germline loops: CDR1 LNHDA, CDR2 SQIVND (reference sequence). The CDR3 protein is CASSILQGARADQPQHF. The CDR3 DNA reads TGTGCCAGTAGTATACTACAGGGGGCAAGGGCGGATCAGCCCCAGCATTTT.

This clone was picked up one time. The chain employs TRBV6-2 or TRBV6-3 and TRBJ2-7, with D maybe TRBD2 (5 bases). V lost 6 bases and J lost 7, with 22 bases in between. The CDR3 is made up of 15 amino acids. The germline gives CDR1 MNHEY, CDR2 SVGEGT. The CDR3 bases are TGTGCCAGCAGCCCTACTAGAGGACCCTCGAGGGAGCAGTACTTC. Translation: CASSPTRGPSREQYF.